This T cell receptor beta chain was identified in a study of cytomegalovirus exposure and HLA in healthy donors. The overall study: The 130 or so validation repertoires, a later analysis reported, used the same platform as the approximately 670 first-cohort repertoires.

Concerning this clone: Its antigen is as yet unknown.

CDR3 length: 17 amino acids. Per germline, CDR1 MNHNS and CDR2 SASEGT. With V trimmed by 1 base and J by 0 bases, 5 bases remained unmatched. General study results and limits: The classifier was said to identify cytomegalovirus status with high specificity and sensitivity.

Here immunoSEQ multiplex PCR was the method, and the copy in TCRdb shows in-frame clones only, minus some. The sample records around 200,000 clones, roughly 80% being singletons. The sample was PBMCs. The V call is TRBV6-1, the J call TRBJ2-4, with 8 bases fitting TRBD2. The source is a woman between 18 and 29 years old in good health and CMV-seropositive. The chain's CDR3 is CASSEDRSGIAKNIQYF. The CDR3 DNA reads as TGTGCCAGCAGTGAAGATCGTAGCGGGATAGCCAAAAACATTCAGTACTTC.